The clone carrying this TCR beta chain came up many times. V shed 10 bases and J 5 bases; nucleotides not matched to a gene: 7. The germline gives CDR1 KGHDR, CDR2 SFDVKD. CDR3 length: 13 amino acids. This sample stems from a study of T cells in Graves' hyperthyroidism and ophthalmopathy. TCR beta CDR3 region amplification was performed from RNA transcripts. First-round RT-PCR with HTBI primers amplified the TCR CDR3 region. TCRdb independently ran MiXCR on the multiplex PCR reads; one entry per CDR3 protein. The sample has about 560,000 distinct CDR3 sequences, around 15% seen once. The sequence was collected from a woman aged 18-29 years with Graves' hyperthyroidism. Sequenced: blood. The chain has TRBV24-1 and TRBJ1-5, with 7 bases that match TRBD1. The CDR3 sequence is CATGTVSDQPQHF. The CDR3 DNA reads TGTGCCACGGGGACAGTGTCGGATCAGCCCCAGCATTTT.